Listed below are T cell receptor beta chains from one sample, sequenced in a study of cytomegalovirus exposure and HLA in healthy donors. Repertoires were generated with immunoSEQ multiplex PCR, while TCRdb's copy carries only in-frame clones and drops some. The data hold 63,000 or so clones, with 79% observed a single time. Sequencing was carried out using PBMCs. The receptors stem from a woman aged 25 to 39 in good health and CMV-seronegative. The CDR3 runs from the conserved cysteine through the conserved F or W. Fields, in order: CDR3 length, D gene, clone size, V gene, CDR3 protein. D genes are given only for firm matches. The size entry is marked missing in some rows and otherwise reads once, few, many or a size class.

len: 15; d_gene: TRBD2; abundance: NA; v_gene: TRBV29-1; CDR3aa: CSVPSIAGGGDEQFF
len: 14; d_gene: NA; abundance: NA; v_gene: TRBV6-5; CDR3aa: CASSYISGSYEQYF
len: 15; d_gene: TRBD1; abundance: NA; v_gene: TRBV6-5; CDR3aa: CASSYSRDRKVGYTF
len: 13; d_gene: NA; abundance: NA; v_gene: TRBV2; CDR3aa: CASSGLLDTEAFF
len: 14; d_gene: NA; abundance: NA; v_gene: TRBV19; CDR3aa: CASSQPPRAGGYTF
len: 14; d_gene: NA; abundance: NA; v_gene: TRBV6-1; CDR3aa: CASSEGPGTYEQYF
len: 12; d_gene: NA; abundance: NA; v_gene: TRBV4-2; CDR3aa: CASSQENFAGTF
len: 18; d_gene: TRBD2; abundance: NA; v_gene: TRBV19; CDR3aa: CASSMPLAGGPGTNEQFF
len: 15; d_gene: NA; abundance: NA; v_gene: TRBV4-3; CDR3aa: CASSQEGGGTDTQYF
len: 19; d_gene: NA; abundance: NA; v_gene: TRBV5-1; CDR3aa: CASSLNPTNLAAGANVLTF
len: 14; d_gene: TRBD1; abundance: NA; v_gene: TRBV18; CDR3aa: CASSPMVRGYEQYF
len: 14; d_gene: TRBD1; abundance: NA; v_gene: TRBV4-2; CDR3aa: CASSHPQGAGELFF
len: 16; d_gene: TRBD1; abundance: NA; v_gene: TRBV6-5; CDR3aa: CASSYSAGGRGEKLFF
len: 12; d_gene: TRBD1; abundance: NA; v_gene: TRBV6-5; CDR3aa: CASSTPGQGMDF
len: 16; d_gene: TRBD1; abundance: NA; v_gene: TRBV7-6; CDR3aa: CASSRGQGPNTGELFF
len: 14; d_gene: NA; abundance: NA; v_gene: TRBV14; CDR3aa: CASSPDSRHREQFF
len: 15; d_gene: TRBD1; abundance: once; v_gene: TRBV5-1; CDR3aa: CASSKGSGTGDGYTF
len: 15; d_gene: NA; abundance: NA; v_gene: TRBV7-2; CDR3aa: CASSLSTSSYNEQFF
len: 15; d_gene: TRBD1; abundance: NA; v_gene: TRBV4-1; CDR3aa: CASSQGQGVNQPQHF
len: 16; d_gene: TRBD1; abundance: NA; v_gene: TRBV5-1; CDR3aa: CASSSGASGGPYGYTF
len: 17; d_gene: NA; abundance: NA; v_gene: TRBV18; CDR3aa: CASSPTGTGSSTDTQYF
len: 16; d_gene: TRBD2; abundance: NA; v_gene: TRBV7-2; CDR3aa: CASSLMAGGLVNTQYF
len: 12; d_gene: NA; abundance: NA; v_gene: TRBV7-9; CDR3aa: CASSPQDNEQFF
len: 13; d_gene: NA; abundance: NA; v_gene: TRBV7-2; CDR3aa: CASSPRLNYGYTF
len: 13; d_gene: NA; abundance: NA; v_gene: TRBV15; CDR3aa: CATGGGRQETQYF
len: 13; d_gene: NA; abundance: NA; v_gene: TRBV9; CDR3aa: CASSPGSTGELFF
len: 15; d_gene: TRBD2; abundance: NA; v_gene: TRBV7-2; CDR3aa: CASSFTSGQGNEQFF
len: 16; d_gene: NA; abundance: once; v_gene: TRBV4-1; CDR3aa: CASSQGGGTKNEKLFF
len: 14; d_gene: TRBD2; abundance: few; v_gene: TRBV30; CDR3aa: CAWKTSGGTGELFF
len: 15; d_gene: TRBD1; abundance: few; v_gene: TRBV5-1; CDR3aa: CASSLKPQGAGEAFF
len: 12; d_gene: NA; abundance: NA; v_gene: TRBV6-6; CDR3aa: CASSYSSLGAFF
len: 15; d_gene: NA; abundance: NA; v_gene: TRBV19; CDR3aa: CASSMVAATNTEAFF
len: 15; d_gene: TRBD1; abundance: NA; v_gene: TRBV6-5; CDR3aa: CASRGRDRGINEQFF
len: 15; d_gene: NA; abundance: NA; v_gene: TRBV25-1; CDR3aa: CASSDLGGVDYGYTF
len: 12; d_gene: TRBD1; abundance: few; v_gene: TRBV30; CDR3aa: CAWRAGGTEAFF
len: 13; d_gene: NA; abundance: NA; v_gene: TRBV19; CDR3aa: CASRDRSNTEAFF
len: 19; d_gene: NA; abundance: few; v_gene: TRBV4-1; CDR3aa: CASSQDSLGAGATNEKLFF
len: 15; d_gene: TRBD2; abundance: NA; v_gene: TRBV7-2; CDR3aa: CASSGLAGPGGELFF
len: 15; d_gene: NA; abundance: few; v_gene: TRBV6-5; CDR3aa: CASSNEVSRANVLTF
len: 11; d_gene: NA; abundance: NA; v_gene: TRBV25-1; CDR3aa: CASSDLETQYF
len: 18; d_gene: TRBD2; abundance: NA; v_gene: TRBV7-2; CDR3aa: CASSFTSGRAASTGELFF
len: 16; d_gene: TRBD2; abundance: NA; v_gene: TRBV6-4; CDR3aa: CASSETGTSGAGELFF
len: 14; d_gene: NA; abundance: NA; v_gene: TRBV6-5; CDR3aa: CASSYSGGGYGYTF
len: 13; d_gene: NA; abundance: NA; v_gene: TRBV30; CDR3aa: CAWSTAHYNEQFF
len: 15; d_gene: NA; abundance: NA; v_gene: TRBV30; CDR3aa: CAWRYGGSYQETQYF
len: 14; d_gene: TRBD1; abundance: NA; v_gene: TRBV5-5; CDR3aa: CASRRDRGPTEAFF
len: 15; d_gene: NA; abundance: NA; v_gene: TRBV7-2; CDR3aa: CASSLRAGGGEKLFF
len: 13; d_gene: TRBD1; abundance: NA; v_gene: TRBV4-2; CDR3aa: CASSSRTGAEAFF
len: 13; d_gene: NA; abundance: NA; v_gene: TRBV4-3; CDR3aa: CASSQDRVYGYTF
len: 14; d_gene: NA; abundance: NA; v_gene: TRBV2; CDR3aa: CASSDPGANQPQHF
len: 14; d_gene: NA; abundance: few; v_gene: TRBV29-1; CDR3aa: CSVDSESSYNEQFF
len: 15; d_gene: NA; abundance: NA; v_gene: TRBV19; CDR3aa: CASSIYRAPYNEQFF
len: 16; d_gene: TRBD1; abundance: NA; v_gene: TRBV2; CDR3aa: CASSAGGSLAKNIQYF
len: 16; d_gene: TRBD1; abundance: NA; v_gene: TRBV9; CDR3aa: CASSVGGTGRRYGYTF
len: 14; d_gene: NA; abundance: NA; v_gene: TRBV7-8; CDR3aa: CASRPFGSTYEQYF
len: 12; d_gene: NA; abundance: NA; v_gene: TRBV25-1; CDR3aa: CASNHYEETQYF